This is a list of T cell receptor beta chains from one sample in a study of Ad26.COV2.S vaccination and SARS-CoV-2 variants. Here immunoSEQ multiplex PCR was the method, and the copy in TCRdb shows in-frame clones only, minus some. The data contain hundreds of thousands of clones, 89% of them singletons. Here the sequenced sample was peripheral blood, taken in a trial of Ad26.COV2.S vaccine versus placebo. These receptors all come from a person aged 18-65 years who received the Ad26.COV2.S COVID-19 vaccine or a placebo. Each CDR3 is given with its conserved first and last residue. A D gene is named only where the DNA matches it firmly. Rows give clone size only sometimes, using once, few, many, or a class for an expanded clone.

j_call clone_size v_call d_call cdr3_aa cdr3_nt
TRBJ2-5 - TRBV20-1 - CSANSQETQYF TGCAGTGCTAACAGCCAAGAGACCCAGTACTTC
TRBJ2-7 - TRBV6-4 - CASSSGAGYEQYF TGTGCCAGCAGCTCAGGGGCGGGATACGAGCAGTACTTC
TRBJ2-6 - TRBV3-1/TRBV3-2 - CASSQVGGTGANVLTF TGTGCCAGCAGCCAGGTAGGAGGGACTGGGGCCAACGTCCTGACTTTC
TRBJ2-1 - TRBV20-1 TRBD1 CSASGGQGINEQFF TGCAGTGCTAGTGGCGGACAGGGGATCAATGAGCAGTTCTTC
TRBJ2-5 - TRBV24-1 - CATSPHGGGETQYF TGTGCCACCAGTCCTCACGGGGGAGGTGAGACCCAGTACTTC
TRBJ1-5 few TRBV7-3 - CASSLDSNQPQHF TGTGCCAGCAGCCTCGATAGCAATCAGCCCCAGCATTTT
TRBJ2-2 - TRBV6-5 TRBD1 CASKGTGNTGELFF TGTGCCAGCAAGGGGACAGGGAACACCGGGGAGCTGTTTTTT
TRBJ1-1 - TRBV10-3 TRBD1 CAISLGQGSTEAFF TGTGCCATCAGTCTCGGACAGGGGTCCACTGAAGCTTTCTTT
TRBJ2-5 once TRBV6-5 - CASSYGPTETQYF TGTGCCAGCAGTTACGGACCGACGGAGACCCAGTACTTC
TRBJ1-5 - TRBV2 - CASSGEGQPQHF TGTGCCAGCAGCGGGGAAGGACAGCCCCAGCATTTT
TRBJ2-1 - TRBV4-2 TRBD2 CASSQDLVTSGGNEQFF TGTGCCAGCAGCCAAGATCTAGTGACTAGCGGGGGTAATGAGCAGTTCTTC
TRBJ2-7 - TRBV5-1 - CASSPERDSVMEQYF TGCGCCAGCAGCCCCGAGCGGGACAGCGTGATGGAGCAGTACTTC
TRBJ1-3 - TRBV7-3 - CASSLTGGSGNTIYF TGTGCCAGCAGCTTAACAGGGGGCTCTGGAAACACCATATATTTT
TRBJ2-2 - TRBV6-1 - CASSSRGGTGELFF TGTGCCAGCAGTTCAAGAGGTGGGACCGGGGAGCTGTTTTTT
TRBJ1-1 once TRBV18 - CASSPLKGWNTEAFF TGTGCCAGCTCACCGCTAAAGGGTTGGAACACTGAAGCTTTCTTT
TRBJ1-5 few TRBV27 - CASSKQEDQPQHF TGTGCCAGCAGTAAACAGGAGGATCAGCCCCAGCATTTT
TRBJ2-3 - TRBV5-4 - CASSSTSRTDTQYF TGTGCCAGCAGCTCCACCTCTCGCACAGATACGCAGTATTTT
TRBJ2-5 - TRBV5-4 - CASSLGGRPAETQYF TGTGCCAGCAGCTTGGGCGGCAGGCCTGCAGAGACCCAGTACTTC
TRBJ2-2 - TRBV6-6 TRBD1 CASSYFGQGSPGELFF TGTGCCAGCAGTTATTTTGGACAGGGATCCCCCGGGGAGCTGTTTTTT
TRBJ2-3 - TRBV6-5 TRBD1 CASPGGQGVPDTQYF TGTGCCAGCCCCGGGGGACAGGGGGTCCCAGATACGCAGTATTTT
TRBJ1-2 - TRBV11-1 - CASSLGQEDPYGYTF TGTGCCAGCAGCTTAGGACAGGAGGACCCTTATGGCTACACCTTC
TRBJ1-2 - TRBV3-1/TRBV3-2 - CASSQDRSTGRGYTF TGTGCCAGCAGCCAAGATCGGAGCACAGGGCGTGGCTACACCTTC
TRBJ2-7 - TRBV11-2 - CASSLAPEFYEQYF TGTGCCAGCAGCTTAGCGCCGGAGTTCTACGAGCAGTACTTC
TRBJ2-1 - TRBV20-1 - CSARGPGEQFF TGCAGTGCGCGGGGCCCGGGTGAGCAGTTCTTC
TRBJ2-3 - TRBV11-2 - CASSSDSGYTDTQYF TGTGCCAGCAGCTCAGATAGCGGCTACACAGATACGCAGTATTTT
TRBJ1-5 few TRBV7-2 - CASSPTGPNQPQHF TGTGCCAGCAGCCCTACAGGGCCCAATCAGCCCCAGCATTTT
TRBJ2-3 - TRBV11-3 - CASSLGLTDTQYF TGTGCCAGCAGCCTAGGACTTACAGATACGCAGTATTTT
TRBJ2-7 - TRBV10-3 TRBD1 CAISGQGSPTNEQYF TGTGCCATCAGTGGACAGGGGTCCCCAACCAACGAGCAGTACTTC
TRBJ2-1 - TRBV27 - CASSFPGAYNEQFF TGTGCCAGCAGTTTCCCCGGTGCCTACAATGAGCAGTTCTTC
TRBJ2-7 - TRBV5-1 TRBD2 CASRLEREVFYEQYF TGCGCCAGCAGATTGGAGCGGGAGGTATTCTACGAGCAGTACTTC